The 18 T cell receptor beta chains below all came from one sample that was sequenced in a study of shared clonotypes between healthy human individuals (dated by TCRdb to 2018 to 2021). Receptors were amplified or captured by the immunoSEQ multiplex PCR assay. Sourced from immuneACCESS, this table was stored by TCRdb with only in-frame sequences that have V and J called. A share of the clones is absent; for the studies checked, an unresolved V gene accounts for under half, and the remainder has no known explanation. The sample contains about 470,000 clones, around 75% of them found a single time. The ten top clones hold roughly an eighth of the sample. The sequenced material came from PBMCs. All receptors come from a middle-aged woman in good health. Some clones in this sample may be carry-over from other donors' samples.

This clone was counted a single time. The chain carries TRBV25-1 and TRBJ2-5, with D possibly called TRBD1 or TRBD2 (5 bases each). This CDR3 comprises 14 residues. Germline CDR1 is MGHDK and CDR2 is SYGVNS. V was trimmed by 3 bases and J by 0 bases, leaving 8 bases between them. Written as DNA, the CDR3 is TGTGCCAGCAGTGAGCCGGGACACCAAGAGACCCAGTACTTC. Its protein is CASSEPGHQETQYF.

The chain couples TRBV27 to TRBJ1-2; 7 nucleotides align to TRBD1. With V trimmed by 5 bases and J by 4 bases, 10 bases remained unmatched. CDR3 size: 15 residues. Germline values: CDR1 MNHEY, CDR2 SMNVEV (reference sequence). CDR3 nucleotide sequence: TGTGCCAGCAGTCCACGACAGGGCTCTATCTATGGCTACACCTTC. Translated, it gives CASSPRQGSIYGYTF.

This sequence joins TRBV5-1 and TRBJ1-2; tentatively, D is TRBD1 (5 bases). The germline gives CDR1 SGHRS, CDR2 YFSETQ. The CDR3 spans 14 residues. V was trimmed by 0 bases and J by 4 bases, leaving 10 bases between them. Written as DNA, the CDR3 is TGCGCCAGCAGCTTGGAAGGGGACCCCTATGGCTACACCTTC. It specifies CASSLEGDPYGYTF.

This clone appeared a single time. The gene calls are TRBV7-8 and TRBJ2-5, with 10 bases aligning to TRBD1. Trimming at V came to 4 bases and at J to 5 bases, leaving 7 bases not matched to a gene. The CDR3 covers 15 residues. From germline, CDR1 is SGHVS and CDR2 FQNEAQ. For the CDR3, the DNA is TGTGCCAGCAGCTCGCGACAGGGGGCGGGGGAGACCCAGTACTTC. Translated, it gives CASSSRQGAGETQYF.

V is TRBV10-2 and J is TRBJ2-1, with TRBD2 identical over 7 bases. Germline lookup yields CDR1 WSHSY and CDR2 SAAADI. Losses at the gene ends were 5 bases for V and 7 bases for J; bases not matched to a gene: 8. This CDR3 contains 14 residues. Written as DNA, the CDR3 is TGCGCCAGCAGTCTCGCGGGAGATGTGAATGAGCAGTTCTTC. Its translation is CASSLAGDVNEQFF.

The rearrangement uses TRBV11-2 and TRBJ1-3; 8 bases are shared with TRBD1. The CDR3 is 15 amino acids. Trimming at V came to 5 bases and at J to 2 bases, leaving 5 bases not matched to a gene. The germline V gene encodes CDR1 SGHAT and CDR2 FQNNGV. CDR3 protein: CASSRTTGAGNTIYF. CDR3 nucleotides: TGTGCCAGCAGCCGAACGACAGGGGCTGGAAACACCATATATTTT. Complete variable domain (other parts from reference TRBV11-2 and TRBJ1-3): EAGVAQSPRYKIIEKRQSVAFWCNPISGHATLYWYQQILGQGPKLLIQFQNNGVVDDSQLPKDRFSAERLKGVDSTLKIQPAKLEDSAVYLCASSRTTGAGNTIYFGEGSWLTVV.

This clone was detected only once. The rearrangement joins TRBV13 to TRBJ2-3; D perhaps matches TRBD2 (6 bases). The V gene lost 6 bases and the J gene lost 1 base, with 11 bases spanning the gap. Per germline, CDR1 PRHDT and CDR2 FYEKMQ (reference sequence). This CDR3 contains 14 residues. The CDR3 bases are TGTGCCAGCAGAAGGGCGGGGCGCACAGATACGCAGTATTTT. This codes for CASRRAGRTDTQYF.

The chain joins TRBV28 to TRBJ2-1, with D possibly being TRBD2 (5 bases). From germline, CDR1 is MDHEN and CDR2 SYDVKM. V shed 8 bases and J shed 4 bases, with 6 bases lying between them. This CDR3 region has 11 residues. As DNA, the CDR3 is TGTGCCAGCGGGAGATACAATGAGCAGTTCTTC. It codes for CASGRYNEQFF.

This rearrangement joins TRBV11-2 to TRBJ2-1, with no clear D. Germline V CDR1 and CDR2: SGHAT, FQNNGV. The CDR3 runs 8 residues. V lost 8 bases to trimming and J lost 12 bases, with 5 bases between them. The CDR3 nucleotides are TGTGCCAGCGGAAGGCAGTTCTTC. Translated: CASGRQFF. Full variable domain (remainder filled in from reference TRBV11-2 and TRBJ2-1): EAGVAQSPRYKIIEKRQSVAFWCNPISGHATLYWYQQILGQGPKLLIQFQNNGVVDDSQLPKDRFSAERLKGVDSTLKIQPAKLEDSAVYLCASGRQFFGPGTRLTVL.

The genes are TRBV18 and TRBJ1-3; possible D gene TRBD1, 6 bases. The length of the CDR3 is 17 residues. The germline V gene encodes CDR1 KGHSH and CDR2 LQKENI. The V and J ends lost 2 bases and 0 bases respectively, with 14 bases between them. The CDR3 spells CASSPIGGHSSGNTIYF. In DNA, the CDR3 is TGTGCCAGCTCACCAATCGGGGGACACAGCTCTGGAAACACCATATATTTT.

This clone occurred a few times. CDR3 in DNA: TGCGCCAGCAGCTTGGAACAGGGAATGCAGAACATTCAGTACTTC. It encodes CASSLEQGMQNIQYF. The J gene is TRBJ2-4, the V gene TRBV5-1; D is perhaps TRBD1 (6 bases). The V gene's germline CDR1 is SGHRS and CDR2 YFSETQ. There are 15 residues in the CDR3. V was pared by 0 bases and J by 7 bases, with 14 bases between.

The rearrangement uses TRBV9 and TRBJ2-1; 11 bases map to TRBD2. V gave up 0 bases and J gave up 9 bases; unmatched junction bases: 5. The germline V gene encodes CDR1 SGDLS and CDR2 YYNGEE. The CDR3 loop spans 15 amino acids. In nucleotides, the CDR3 is TGTGCCAGCAGCGTAGAACTAGCGGGAGATTTTGAGCAGTTCTTC. It translates to CASSVELAGDFEQFF.

The gene calls are TRBV16 and TRBJ2-3; D might be TRBD1 or TRBD2, each matching 5 bases. The CDR3 totals 12 residues. From germline, CDR1 is KGHSY and CDR2 FQNENV. Between the trimmed V and J ends, which lost 4 bases and 7 bases, there was a span of 9 bases. In nucleotides, the CDR3 is TGTGCCAGCAGCCTAGAGGGACATACGCAGTATTTT. As protein: CASSLEGHTQYF.

This chain uses TRBV2 with TRBJ2-3, with D maybe TRBD1 (5 bases). Trimming removed 10 bases from V and 5 bases from J, with 22 bases in between. The CDR3 runs to 15 residues. The germline V gene encodes CDR1 SNHLY and CDR2 FYNNEI. The CDR3 nucleotides read TGTGCCACCCGTAGCCCCTTTCAGGGCCGAGATACGCAGTATTTT. This sequence encodes CATRSPFQGRDTQYF.

V gene TRBV2 combines with J gene TRBJ2-7, with D perhaps TRBD1 (5 bases). The CDR3 spans 13 residues. Looked up from germline, CDR1 is SNHLY and CDR2 is FYNNEI. Deletions cut 7 bases from V and 6 bases from J, with 16 bases between. The CDR3 here is CASTFRTGLEQYF. CDR3 coding DNA: TGTGCCAGCACCTTCCGAACAGGTCTCGAGCAGTACTTC.

This chain joins TRBV7-7 and TRBJ2-7; D is undetermined. The germline V and J ends were trimmed by 6 bases and 6 bases, with 15 bases remaining between them. The CDR3 consists of 13 residues. CDR1 and CDR2 (germline): SSHAT, FNYEAQ (reference sequence). CDR3 nucleotide sequence: TGTGCCAGCAGTCCCGATCGGGCCGCCGAGCAGTACTTC. Encoded protein: CASSPDRAAEQYF.

CDR3 loop: CASSLVAGGPYEQYF. The CDR3 coding sequence is TGCGCCAGCAGCTTGGTGGCGGGAGGTCCCTACGAGCAGTACTTC. V and J are TRBV5-1 and TRBJ2-7; 8 bases line up with TRBD2. CDR1 SGHRS and CDR2 YFSETQ come from the germline V gene. The CDR3 length is 15 residues. V lost 0 bases, J lost 2 bases, and 4 bases stayed unmatched.

The V and J genes are TRBV5-4 and TRBJ2-5; 11 bases are a match to TRBD1. The J call may be mistaken, given a closer DNA end match to TRBJ2-7. This CDR3 is 16 amino acids long. Germline lookup yields CDR1 SGHNT and CDR2 YYREEE (reference sequence). This chain's CDR3 is CASSFLPTDRGLEQYF. CDR3 in DNA: TGTGCCAGCAGCTTCCTTCCTACGGACAGGGGGCTCGAGCAGTACTTC.